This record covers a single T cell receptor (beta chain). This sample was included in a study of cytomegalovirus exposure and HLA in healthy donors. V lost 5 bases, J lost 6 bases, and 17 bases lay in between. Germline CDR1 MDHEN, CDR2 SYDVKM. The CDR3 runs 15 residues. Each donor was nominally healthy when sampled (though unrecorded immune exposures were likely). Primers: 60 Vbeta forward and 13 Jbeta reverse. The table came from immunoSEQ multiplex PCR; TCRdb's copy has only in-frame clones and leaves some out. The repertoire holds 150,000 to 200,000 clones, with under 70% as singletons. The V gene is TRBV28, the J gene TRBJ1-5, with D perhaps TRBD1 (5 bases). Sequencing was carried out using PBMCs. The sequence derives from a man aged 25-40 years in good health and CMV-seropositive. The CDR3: CASSPRGGGRQPQHF. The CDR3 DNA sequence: TGTGCCAGCAGTCCCCGGGGGGGAGGCCGTCAGCCCCAGCATTTT.